Following are 30 T cell receptor beta chains from one sample sequenced in a study of regulatory T cells in long-lasting Graves disease. The time point is: persistent/refractory GD, antithyroid drugs over 5 years with positive TRAb. Generation of the TCR library employed RNA extracted from PBMCs. The authors built TCR beta libraries using iRepertoire HTBI primers and Arm-PCR of CDR3 regions. TCRdb independently ran MiXCR on the multiplex PCR reads; one entry per CDR3 protein. The table includes over 450,000 distinct CDR3 sequences, around a fifth detected once. The sequencing here drew on peripheral blood mononuclear cells (PBMCs), taken when the disease was refractory, from a patient treated with antithyroid drugs. The receptors derive from a female donor with Graves disease.

This clonotype was recorded many times. The chain has TRBV28 and TRBJ2-5; D is uncertain. Germline V gives CDR1 MDHEN, CDR2 SYDVKM. V gave up 8 bases and J gave up 4 bases, with 20 bases separating them. This CDR3 contains 15 residues. The chain's CDR3 is CASVRLGNRVETQYF. CDR3 coding DNA: TGTGCCAGCGTCCGGCTCGGAAACCGCGTAGAGACCCAGTACTTC.

The rearrangement links TRBV24-1 to TRBJ2-2; D unresolved. Germline V gene data show CDR1 as KGHDR and CDR2 as SFDVKD. The CDR3 extends over 16 amino acids. V lost 2 bases to trimming and J lost 3 bases, with 12 bases between them. CDR3 coding DNA: TGTGCCACCAGTGATTGGCAGATTTCGGACACCGGGGAGCTGTTTTTT. As protein: CATSDWQISDTGELFF.

This clonotype has only a few counts. The chain uses TRBV9 and TRBJ1-2; TRBD1 is a possible D gene (6 bases). The CDR3 contains 14 residues. The germline V gene encodes CDR1 SGDLS and CDR2 YYNGEE. Trimming took 3 bases from V and 0 from J, leaving 9 bases between them. The CDR3 is CASSAGTTNYGYTF. CDR3 nucleotides: TGTGCCAGCAGCGCCGGGACAACTAACTATGGCTACACCTTC.

This chain uses TRBV30 with TRBJ2-3; D gene uncertain. CDR1 and CDR2 from the germline V gene are GTSNPN and SVGIG (reference sequence). The CDR3 is 12 amino acids. Trimming shortened V by 4 bases and J by 0 bases, and 5 bases separated the two germline ends. The CDR3 DNA sequence: TGTGCCTGGAAGGCAAGCACAGATACGCAGTATTTT. Translating it yields CAWKASTDTQYF.

The sample holds many counts of this clonotype. CDR3 sequence: CASSSLETDPYGQYF. The CDR3 nucleotides read TGTGCCAGCAGCTCCCTCGAGACAGATCCCTATGGGCAGTACTTC. This chain uses TRBV7-9 with TRBJ2-7; D may be TRBD1 (5 bases). Germline CDR1 and CDR2: SEHNR and FQNEAQ (reference sequence). Trimming shortened V by 4 bases and J by 9 bases, and 22 bases separated the two germline ends. The CDR3 contains 15 residues.

The J gene is TRBJ1-2, the V gene TRBV19; maybe TRBD1 (6 bases). This CDR3 contains 17 residues. V was clipped by 6 bases and J by 3 bases, with 23 bases between them. The germline CDR1 and CDR2 sequences are LNHDA and SQIVND (reference sequence). This CDR3 reads CASSPKGERDRHYGYTF. The CDR3 DNA reads as TGTGCCAGTAGCCCGAAGGGGGAGAGGGACCGGCACTATGGCTACACCTTC. Full variable domain (rest looked up from reference TRBV19 and TRBJ1-2): DGGITQSPKYLFRKEGQNVTLSCEQNLNHDAMYWYRQDPGQGLRLIYYSQIVNDFQKGDIAEGYSVSREKKESFPLTVTSAQKNPTAFYLCASSPKGERDRHYGYTFGSGTRLTVV.

Details on this clonotype: At one end, the junction sequence differs from germline, possibly due to a read error. The chain is built from TRBV6-1 and TRBJ1-2; D is ambiguous. Germline values: CDR1 MNHNS, CDR2 SASEGT. The CDR3 spans 13 residues. The CDR3 loop is CVSSEIMDYGYTF. CDR3 nucleotides: TGTGTCAGCAGTGAAATCATGGATTATGGCTACACCTTC.

This clonotype was counted many times. This chain joins TRBV2 and TRBJ1-6; tentatively, D is TRBD1 (5 bases). V lost 7 bases and J 8 bases, leaving 18 bases between the germline ends. This CDR3 is built from 15 residues. Germline V CDR1 and CDR2: SNHLY, FYNNEI. The DNA of the CDR3 is TGTGCCAGCAAGGGACCTCCGGCGAGGGATTCACCCCTCCACTTT. Translating gives CASKGPPARDSPLHF.

This clonotype was seen more than once but under ten times. This chain links TRBV7-8 with TRBJ1-1, with 9 bases matching TRBD1. This CDR3 is built from 14 residues. V was clipped by 4 bases and J by 2 bases; unmatched bases: 2. The germline gives CDR1 SGHVS, CDR2 FQNEAQ. The CDR3: CASSWDRENTEAFF. The CDR3 nucleotides read TGTGCCAGCAGCTGGGACAGGGAAAACACTGAAGCTTTCTTT. The variable domain in full, completed from reference TRBV7-8 and TRBJ1-1, reads GAGVSQSPRYKVAKRGQDVALRCDPISGHVSLFWYQQALGQGPEFLTYFQNEAQLDKSGLPSDRFFAERPEGSVSTLKIQRTQQEDSAVYLCASSWDRENTEAFFGQGTRLTVV.

This clonotype was recorded many times. This rearrangement joins TRBV15 to TRBJ1-4; D remains unclear. This CDR3 is built from 17 residues. Trimming took off 1 base at V and 0 bases at J, with 12 bases between the two ends. CDR1 and CDR2 from the germline V gene are LNHNV and YYDKDF (reference sequence). The CDR3 DNA reads TGTGCCACCAGCAGAGCCCCTGTCCACACAACTAATGAAAAACTGTTTTTT. Its protein product is CATSRAPVHTTNEKLFF.

This clonotype was recorded many times. This chain joins TRBV29-1 and TRBJ2-7; no definite D call. The CDR3 contains 13 residues. CDR1 SQVTM and CDR2 ANQGSEA come from the germline V gene. Trimming shortened V by 4 bases and J by 0 bases, and 10 bases separated the two germline ends. The CDR3 region has the DNA TGCAGCGTTGCCCCGCAATACTCCTACGAGCAGTACTTC. As protein: CSVAPQYSYEQYF.

There are many counts of this clonotype. The gene calls are TRBV28 and TRBJ2-5; 7 bases match TRBD1. Germline V gives CDR1 MDHEN, CDR2 SYDVKM. The CDR3 totals 13 residues. With V trimmed by 7 bases and J by 4 bases, 6 bases remained unmatched. The CDR3: CASISQGRETQYF. CDR3 bases: TGTGCCAGCATATCACAGGGGCGAGAGACCCAGTACTTC.

Comment on this clonotype: Since a much larger clone is just one base distant, this may be a read error. The chain has TRBV2 and TRBJ1-1, with 8 bases fitting TRBD1. Germline V gene sequence: CDR1 SNHLY, CDR2 FYNNEI. The CDR3 is 15 residues long. As DNA, the CDR3 is TGTGCCAGCAGAATTAGACAGGGGCCCGACACTGAAGCTTCCTTT. Its protein is CASRIRQGPDTEASF.

As concerns this clonotype: A much larger clone differs by one base, so this may be a read error. Given the absence of the conserved phenylalanine or tryptophan at the CDR3 end, a read error is likely. J is TRBJ2-7 and V is TRBV28, with TRBD2 matching 7 bases. V was clipped by 5 bases and J by 1 base; unmatched bases: 14. Per germline, CDR1 MDHEN and CDR2 SYDVKM. The CDR3 extends over 17 amino acids. For the CDR3, the DNA is TGTGCCAGCAGTCCACTCAATGGGCTAGCGGAATCCTACGAGCAGTACCTC. It codes for CASSPLNGLAESYEQYL.

This clonotype was seen repeatedly, ten times or more. V gene TRBV15 combines with J gene TRBJ2-7, with D perhaps being TRBD1 or TRBD2 (5 bases each). The CDR3 has 15 residues. The germline V gene has CDR1 LNHNV and CDR2 YYDKDF (reference sequence). Between the trimmed V and J ends, which lost 8 bases and 0 bases, there was a span of 17 bases. CDR3 protein: CATSGATFNSYEQYF. The CDR3, as DNA: TGTGCCACCTCCGGGGCCACGTTCAACTCCTACGAGCAGTACTTC.

This chain joins TRBV12-3 or TRBV12-4 and TRBJ1-6; D is unclear. The CDR3 covers 12 residues. The germline V and J ends were trimmed by 2 bases and 8 bases, with 4 bases remaining between them. CDR3 nucleotide sequence: TGTGCCAGCAGTTTAAATCATTCACCCCTCCACTTT. Encoded protein: CASSLNHSPLHF.

This chain joins TRBV24-1 and TRBJ2-1; D is possibly TRBD2 (5 bases). CDR3 length: 16 amino acids. Germline V gives CDR1 KGHDR, CDR2 SFDVKD. Trimming removed 5 bases from V and 5 bases from J, with 18 bases in between. The CDR3 region is CATSAFNRKEDNEQFF. The CDR3 DNA sequence: TGTGCCACCAGTGCTTTCAACCGAAAGGAGGACAATGAGCAGTTCTTC.

The table lists this clonotype with a few counts. The J gene is TRBJ2-5, the V gene TRBV15; 7 nucleotides agree with TRBD1. Germline V gene sequence: CDR1 LNHNV, CDR2 YYDKDF (reference sequence). After removal of 3 bases from V and 0 bases from J, the junction contained 4 bases not matched to a gene. CDR3 length: 15 amino acids. The CDR3 bases are TGTGCCACCAGCAGGGGACAGCTGTACCAAGAGACCCAGTACTTC. It translates to CATSRGQLYQETQYF.

In its sample, this clonotype was seen a few times. The genes are TRBV5-5 and TRBJ1-2; D not certain. Germline V gene data show CDR1 as SGHKS and CDR2 as YYEKEE (reference sequence). The CDR3 runs to 15 residues. Trimming took off 3 bases at V and 2 bases at J, with 14 bases between the two ends. The CDR3 DNA follows: TGTGCCAGCAGCTCCCATTTGACGGAAAACTATGGCTACACCTTC. This codes for CASSSHLTENYGYTF.

This clonotype was picked up a small number of times. This chain links TRBV28 with TRBJ2-7; 7 bases fit TRBD2. With V trimmed by 6 bases and J by 0 bases, 8 bases remained unmatched. The CDR3 spans 15 residues. Germline CDR1 MDHEN, CDR2 SYDVKM. The CDR3 loop is CASSQVSGVSYEQYF. CDR3 sequence (DNA): TGTGCCAGCAGCCAAGTCAGCGGGGTCTCCTACGAGCAGTACTTC.

Remarks on this clonotype: This may be a read error, as it is one base from a much larger clone. V is TRBV28 and J is TRBJ2-5; 8 bases line up with TRBD1. There are 15 residues in the CDR3. Germline V gene lookup returns CDR1 MDHEN and CDR2 SYDVKM. For the CDR3, the DNA is TGTGCCTGCAGTTTTCAGGGGGCAGGGTGGGAGACCCAGTACTTC. It is translated as CACSFQGAGWETQYF.

This clonotype was detected a few times. The chain links TRBV20-1 to TRBJ1-1; D possibly corresponds to TRBD1 (5 bases). Trimming shortened V by 0 bases and J by 5 bases, and 16 bases separated the two germline ends. The CDR3 is 15 amino acids. Germline values: CDR1 DFQATT, CDR2 SNEGSKA (reference sequence). CDR3 sequence reads: CSARDSRGVSTEAFF. Written as DNA, the CDR3 is TGCAGTGCTAGAGATAGCCGAGGGGTTTCAACTGAAGCTTTCTTT.

CDR3 sequence reads: CASSLRPGGELFF. The CDR3 nucleotides read TGTGCCAGCAGTTTAAGGCCTGGAGGGGAGCTGTTTTTT. This chain links TRBV27 with TRBJ2-2; no firm D call. Trimming shortened V by 2 bases and J by 8 bases, and 9 bases separated the two germline ends. CDR1 and CDR2 from the germline V gene are MNHEY and SMNVEV (reference sequence). This CDR3 has 13 residues.

This clonotype has only a few counts. V gene TRBV25-1 combines with J gene TRBJ2-7; D not resolved. The V and J ends lost 2 bases and 0 bases respectively, with 5 bases between them. The CDR3 runs to 13 residues. Germline values: CDR1 MGHDK, CDR2 SYGVNS. The CDR3 loop reads CASSEGVSYEQYF. As DNA, the CDR3 is TGTGCCAGCAGTGAAGGGGTCTCCTACGAGCAGTACTTC.

For the CDR3, the DNA is TGTGCCAGCACCTGGGACACAAGACTAGCGGGGAACAATGAGCAGTTCTTC. Translated: CASTWDTRLAGNNEQFF. This rearrangement joins TRBV28 to TRBJ2-5; 11 bases line up with TRBD2. The J call may be in error: the DNA end matches TRBJ2-1 better. Germline lookup yields CDR1 MDHEN and CDR2 SYDVKM. The CDR3 is 17 amino acids.

This clonotype was found a few times. The rearrangement uses TRBV28 and TRBJ2-5; 10 bases align to TRBD1. Germline trimming cut 7 bases from V and 4 bases from J; bases unmatched to any gene: 12. CDR3 length: 16 residues. Looked up from germline, CDR1 is MDHEN and CDR2 is SYDVKM. CDR3: CASTGLKTGGRETQYF. The DNA for the CDR3 is TGTGCCAGCACCGGGTTGAAGACAGGGGGCAGAGAGACCCAGTACTTC. The whole variable domain, filled in from reference TRBV28 and TRBJ2-5, reads DVKVTQSSRYLVKRTGEKVFLECVQDMDHENMFWYRQDPGLGLRLIYFSYDVKMKEKGDIPEGYSVSREKKERFSLILESASTNQTSMYLCASTGLKTGGRETQYFGPGTRLLVL.

The chain is built from TRBV7-9 and TRBJ2-3; the D gene is possibly TRBD1 (6 bases). Germline values: CDR1 SEHNR, CDR2 FQNEAQ (reference sequence). CDR3 length: 15 residues. V gave up 10 bases and J gave up 4 bases, with 21 bases separating them. The CDR3 loop reads CATPPGDDTADTQYF. Written as DNA, the CDR3 is TGTGCCACCCCCCCAGGGGACGACACGGCAGATACGCAGTATTTT.

This clonotype has ten or more counts. This rearrangement joins TRBV28 to TRBJ2-7; D perhaps matches TRBD1 (6 bases). V was cut by 7 bases and J by 1 base, with 11 bases left in between. CDR1 is MDHEN, CDR2 SYDVKM, per germline. CDR3 size: 13 residues. The CDR3 region is CASNRVFSYEQYF. CDR3 in DNA: TGTGCCAGCAACAGGGTCTTTTCCTACGAGCAGTACTTC.

The chain has TRBV10-3 and TRBJ2-7; 10 nucleotides match TRBD2. Germline V gene sequence: CDR1 ENHRY, CDR2 SYGVKD. V dropped 3 bases and J dropped 0; count of bases not matched to a gene: 2. The CDR3 has 15 residues. The chain's CDR3 is CAISDSGGLSYEQYF. For the CDR3, the DNA is TGTGCCATCAGTGATAGCGGGGGGCTCTCCTACGAGCAGTACTTC.

This clonotype was detected ten times or more. This chain links TRBV5-8 with TRBJ1-5; D unclear. Germline V CDR1 and CDR2: SGHTS, YDEGEE. Trimming left V 4 bases short and J 12 bases short, with 17 bases between. This CDR3 is built from 13 residues. The CDR3 loop reads CASSTPLANRQHF. The CDR3, as DNA: TGTGCCAGCAGCACCCCCCTTGCCAATCGCCAGCATTTT.